This passage covers 22 T cell receptor beta chains from one sample sequenced in a study of cytomegalovirus exposure and HLA in healthy donors. 60 Vbeta and 13 Jbeta primers were used in PCR. The data were produced by immunoSEQ multiplex PCR, yet TCRdb's version contains in-frame clones alone and is incomplete. Seen here are about 200,000 clones, more than 75% observed once, and the top ten hold less than 3%. The sample taken for sequencing was PBMCs. The receptors shown here come from a woman aged 40-49 years in good health and CMV-seronegative.

The count of this clone is one. V gene TRBV21-1 combines with J gene TRBJ1-5; the D call in the table, TRBD1, was not verified against the DNA. TRBV21-1 is reported as a pseudogene. This CDR3 spans 16 amino acids. For the CDR3, the DNA is TGTGCCAGCAGCAAAGGAGGCAGGGGGGGCAATCAGCCCCAGCATTTT. This sequence encodes CASSKGGRGGNQPQHF.

The rearrangement links TRBV5-1 to TRBJ1-2; 7 positions agree with TRBD1. Germline V gene data show CDR1 as SGHRS and CDR2 as YFSETQ. The ends lost 2 bases at V and 3 bases at J; junction bases unmatched: 4. This CDR3 is built from 14 residues. CDR3 bases: TGCGCCAGCAGCTTCGAAGGGGGCTACTATGGCTACACCTTC. It encodes CASSFEGGYYGYTF.

The CDR3 protein is CASSKGRDYGYTF. CDR3 bases: TGTGCCAGCAGCAAAGGTAGAGACTATGGCTACACCTTC. The gene calls are TRBV21-1 and TRBJ1-2. TRBV21-1 is a pseudogene segment. The length of the CDR3 is 13 residues.

The chain combines TRBV7-9 with TRBJ1-4; 7 bases line up with TRBD1. CDR1 and CDR2 from the germline V gene are SEHNR and FQNEAQ (reference sequence). After removal of 5 bases from V and 8 bases from J, the junction contained 8 bases not matched to a gene. CDR3 length equals 14 residues. CDR3 nucleotide sequence: TGTGCCAGCAGCCCGGGACAGCCTTACGAAAAACTGTTTTTT. Protein sequence: CASSPGQPYEKLFF.

This sequence joins TRBV7-2 and TRBJ2-7; D is unresolved. This CDR3 region has 14 residues. The germline CDR1 and CDR2 sequences are SGHTA and FQGNSA. The V end was cut by 4 bases, the J end by 0 bases, with 10 bases between. CDR3 bases: TGTGCCAGCAGCTCGGAGTTTAGCTCCTACGAGCAGTACTTC. Translating it yields CASSSEFSSYEQYF.

V is TRBV4-1 and J is TRBJ2-7, with D tentatively TRBD2 (6 bases). Germline V gene data show CDR1 as MGHRA and CDR2 as YSYEKL. V was shortened by 0 bases and J by 12 bases, with 21 bases between the two germline ends. The CDR3 spans 15 residues. The CDR3 coding sequence is TGCGCCAGCAGCCAAGAGTTAGGGACTTACGGTGAAGCGTACTTC. It encodes CASSQELGTYGEAYF.

This sequence joins TRBV28 and TRBJ2-1; possible D gene TRBD2, 6 bases. Trimming cost V 6 bases and J 0 bases, with 18 bases left between them. The CDR3 length is 17 residues. Germline V gene lookup returns CDR1 MDHEN and CDR2 SYDVKM. CDR3 sequence reads: CASRPIFRDFSYNEQFF. Here the CDR3 DNA reads TGTGCCAGCAGGCCTATATTTCGGGACTTCTCCTACAATGAGCAGTTCTTC.

The V call is TRBV9, the J call TRBJ1-1, with a possible D match to TRBD1 (5 bases). This CDR3 spans 15 amino acids. The germline CDR1 and CDR2 sequences are SGDLS and YYNGEE. V was trimmed by 0 bases and J by 1 base, leaving 10 bases between them. The CDR3: CASSVVGTGNTEAFF. The CDR3 nucleotides are TGTGCCAGCAGCGTAGTAGGAACAGGGAACACTGAAGCTTTCTTT.

A single count supports this clone. V and J are TRBV30 and TRBJ1-2; D unresolved. Trimming removed 1 base at V and 6 bases at J, with 9 bases between. The CDR3 covers 12 residues. Per germline, CDR1 GTSNPN and CDR2 SVGIG (reference sequence). The CDR3 here is CAWSGGFNGYTF. The CDR3 bases are TGTGCCTGGAGTGGAGGGTTTAATGGCTACACCTTC.

The chain recombines TRBV5-1 with TRBJ2-3; D uncertain. The germline gives CDR1 SGHRS, CDR2 YFSETQ. V was trimmed by 3 bases and J by 2 bases, leaving 13 bases between them. The CDR3 runs 15 residues. Here the CDR3 reads CASSSTGSFTDTQYF. The CDR3 coding sequence is TGCGCCAGCAGCTCGACGGGTAGTTTCACAGATACGCAGTATTTT.

This clone was observed a few times. One end of the junction fails to match germline, which may point to a read error. Here the CDR3 reads CASNLEMDRRHHF. CDR3 sequence (DNA): TGTGCCAGCAACTTAGAAATGGACCGGAGGCACCACTTT. V gene TRBV28 combines with J gene TRBJ1-4, with no clear D. Germline CDR1 is MDHEN and CDR2 is SYDVKM. CDR3 size: 13 residues.

The V gene is TRBV4-1, the J gene TRBJ1-1; 8 nucleotides line up with TRBD1. The CDR3 spans 17 residues. Germline V gene sequence: CDR1 MGHRA, CDR2 YSYEKL. Losses at the gene ends were 3 bases for V and 0 bases for J; bases not matched to a gene: 9. The DNA of the CDR3 is TGCGCCAGCAGCCACGTAGACAGGGGCAACCTGAACACTGAAGCTTTCTTT. This sequence encodes CASSHVDRGNLNTEAFF.

The genes are TRBV7-2 and TRBJ1-1; D not certain. The germline V gene encodes CDR1 SGHTA and CDR2 FQGNSA. The length of the CDR3 is 14 residues. V lost 1 base, J lost 3 bases, and 9 bases lay in between. The CDR3 sequence is CASSLGGLDTEAFF. CDR3 nucleotides: TGTGCCAGCAGCTTAGGAGGGTTAGACACTGAAGCTTTCTTT.

The rearrangement links TRBV19 to TRBJ1-5; D is unresolved. CDR3 size: 14 residues. CDR1 and CDR2 (germline): LNHDA, SQIVND (reference sequence). V lost 5 bases and J lost 3, with 11 bases in between. CDR3 nucleotides: TGTGCCAGTAGTTCAGAGGGAATCAATCAGCCCCAGCATTTT. It yields the protein CASSSEGINQPQHF.

The chain joins TRBV4-1 to TRBJ2-2; D remains unclear. CDR1 MGHRA and CDR2 YSYEKL come from the germline V gene. There are 14 residues in the CDR3. V lost 4 bases and J lost 7, with 13 bases in between. Here the CDR3 reads CASSLQAHGGELFF. For the CDR3, the DNA is TGCGCCAGCAGCCTCCAAGCCCACGGCGGGGAGCTGTTTTTT.

The chain employs TRBV18 and TRBJ1-2; 7 bases map to TRBD1. This CDR3 spans 14 amino acids. Germline V gives CDR1 KGHSH, CDR2 LQKENI. Trimming removed 3 bases from V and 10 bases from J; junction bases left unmatched: 11. CDR3 loop: CASSPSTGVDNYTF. CDR3 DNA: TGTGCCAGCTCACCCAGTACAGGGGTTGATAACTACACCTTC.

The rearrangement joins TRBV27 to TRBJ2-1; the match to TRBD2 covers 14 bases. The trim removed 2 bases at V and 5 bases at J, leaving 2 bases unmatched. CDR3 length: 16 residues. CDR1 is MNHEY and CDR2 is SMNVEV in the germline V gene (reference sequence). The chain's CDR3 is CASSLGTSGRNNEQFF. As DNA, the CDR3 is TGTGCCAGCAGTTTAGGGACTAGCGGGAGAAACAATGAGCAGTTCTTC.

The chain carries TRBV7-6 and TRBJ2-7, with TRBD2 matching 12 bases. Germline V gives CDR1 SGHVS, CDR2 FNYEAQ. There are 15 residues in the CDR3. The trim removed 2 bases at V and 5 bases at J, leaving 4 bases unmatched. Here the CDR3 reads CASSLTGLAGHEQYF. In DNA, the CDR3 is TGTGCCAGCAGCTTAACAGGACTAGCGGGACACGAGCAGTACTTC.

The chain uses TRBV6-1 and TRBJ2-1; 7 nucleotides agree with TRBD1. Unmatched junction bases numbered 13, after V lost 4 bases and J lost 7 bases. The CDR3 runs 16 residues. Germline V CDR1 and CDR2: MNHNS, SASEGT. CDR3 protein: CASSADRVPYKNEQFF. The CDR3 bases are TGTGCCAGCAGTGCCGACAGGGTTCCGTATAAGAATGAGCAGTTCTTC.

This clone was observed a few times. V is TRBV19 and J is TRBJ1-5; TRBD1 matches 10 bases. Trimming at V came to 2 bases and at J to 2 bases, leaving 6 bases not matched to a gene. The CDR3 has 17 residues. The germline V gene encodes CDR1 LNHDA and CDR2 SQIVND (reference sequence). CDR3 in amino acids: CASSISPGTGGNQPQHF. CDR3 DNA: TGTGCCAGTAGTATAAGCCCCGGGACAGGGGGCAATCAGCCCCAGCATTTT. Drawing the rest from reference TRBV19 and TRBJ1-5, the complete variable domain is DGGITQSPKYLFRKEGQNVTLSCEQNLNHDAMYWYRQDPGQGLRLIYYSQIVNDFQKGDIAEGYSVSREKKESFPLTVTSAQKNPTAFYLCASSISPGTGGNQPQHFGDGTRLSIL.

V is TRBV19 and J is TRBJ2-5; 8 bases agree with TRBD1. The germline gives CDR1 LNHDA, CDR2 SQIVND (reference sequence). The CDR3 extends over 14 amino acids. The V and J ends lost 8 bases and 4 bases, in that order; junction bases with no gene match: 9. The CDR3 DNA reads as TGTGCCAGTGGGACAGGTGGGCGGGTAGAGACCCAGTACTTC. This translates into CASGTGGRVETQYF.

V and J are TRBV11-2 and TRBJ2-1; D is undetermined. This CDR3 is built from 13 residues. Trimming took off 1 base at V and 4 bases at J, with 5 bases between the two ends. The germline V gene encodes CDR1 SGHAT and CDR2 FQNNGV. The CDR3 reads CASSLAQYNEQFF. CDR3 nucleotide sequence: TGTGCCAGCAGCTTAGCACAGTACAATGAGCAGTTCTTC.